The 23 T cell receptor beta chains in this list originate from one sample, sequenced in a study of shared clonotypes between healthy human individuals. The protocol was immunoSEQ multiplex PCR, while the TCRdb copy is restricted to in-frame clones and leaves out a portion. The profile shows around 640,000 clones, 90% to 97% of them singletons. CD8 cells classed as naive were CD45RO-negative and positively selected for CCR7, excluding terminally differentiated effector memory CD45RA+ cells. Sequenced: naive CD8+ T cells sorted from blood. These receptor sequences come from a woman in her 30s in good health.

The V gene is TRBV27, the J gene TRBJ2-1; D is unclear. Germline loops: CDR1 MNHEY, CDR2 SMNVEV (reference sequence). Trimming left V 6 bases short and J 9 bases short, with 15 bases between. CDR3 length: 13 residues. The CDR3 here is CASSQPYSREQFF. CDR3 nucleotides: TGTGCCAGCAGCCAGCCCTACTCGCGTGAGCAGTTCTTC.

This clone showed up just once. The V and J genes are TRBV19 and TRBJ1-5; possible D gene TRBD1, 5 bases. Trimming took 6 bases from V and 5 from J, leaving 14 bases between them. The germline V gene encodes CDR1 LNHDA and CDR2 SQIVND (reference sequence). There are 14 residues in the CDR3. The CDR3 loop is CASRSEGRYQPQHF. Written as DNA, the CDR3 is TGTGCCAGTAGATCGGAGGGGCGTTATCAGCCCCAGCATTTT. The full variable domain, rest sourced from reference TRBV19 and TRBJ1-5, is DGGITQSPKYLFRKEGQNVTLSCEQNLNHDAMYWYRQDPGQGLRLIYYSQIVNDFQKGDIAEGYSVSREKKESFPLTVTSAQKNPTAFYLCASRSEGRYQPQHFGDGTRLSIL.

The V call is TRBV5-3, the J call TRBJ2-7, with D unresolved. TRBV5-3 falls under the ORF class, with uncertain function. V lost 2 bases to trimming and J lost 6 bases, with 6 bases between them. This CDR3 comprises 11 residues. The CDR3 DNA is TGTGCCAGAAGCTTCTCAAGCGAGCAGTACTTC. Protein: CARSFSSEQYF.

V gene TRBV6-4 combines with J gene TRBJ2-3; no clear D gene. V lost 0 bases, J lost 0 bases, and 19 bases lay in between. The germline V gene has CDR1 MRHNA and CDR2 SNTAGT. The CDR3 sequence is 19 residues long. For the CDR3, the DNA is TGTGCCAGCAGTGACTCGTCGGGCTATCCAATTAAAAGCACAGATACGCAGTATTTT. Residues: CASSDSSGYPIKSTDTQYF.

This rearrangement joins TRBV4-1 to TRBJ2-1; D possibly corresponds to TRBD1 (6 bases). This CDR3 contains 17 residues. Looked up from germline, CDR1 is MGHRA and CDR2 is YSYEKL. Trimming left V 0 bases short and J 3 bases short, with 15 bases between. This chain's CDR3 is CASSQESWDTVYNEQFF. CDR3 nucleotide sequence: TGCGCCAGCAGCCAAGAGTCGTGGGACACTGTCTACAATGAGCAGTTCTTC.

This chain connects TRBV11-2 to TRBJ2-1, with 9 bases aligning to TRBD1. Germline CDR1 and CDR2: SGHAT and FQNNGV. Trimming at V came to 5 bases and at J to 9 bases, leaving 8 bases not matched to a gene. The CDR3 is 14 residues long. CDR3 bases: TGTGCCAGCAGCCCTACCGGGACAGGGCCTGAGCAGTTCTTC. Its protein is CASSPTGTGPEQFF.

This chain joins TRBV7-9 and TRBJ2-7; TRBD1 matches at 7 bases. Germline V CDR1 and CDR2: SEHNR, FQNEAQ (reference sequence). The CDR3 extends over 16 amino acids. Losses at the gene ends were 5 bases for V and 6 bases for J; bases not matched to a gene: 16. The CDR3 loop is CASSPRTGPLWLEQYF. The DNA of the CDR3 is TGTGCCAGCAGCCCAAGGACAGGACCCCTTTGGCTCGAGCAGTACTTC.

In DNA form, the CDR3 reads TGCGCCAGCAGTGAGTTGAGCCAGGGGGCGGATGAGCAGTTCTTC. Its translation: CASSELSQGADEQFF. The rearrangement joins TRBV10-2 to TRBJ2-1; 8 nucleotides agree with TRBD1. The germline V gene encodes CDR1 WSHSY and CDR2 SAAADI. The CDR3 is 15 amino acids. Germline trimming cut 1 base from V and 8 bases from J; bases unmatched to any gene: 7.

As DNA, the CDR3 is TGTGCCAGCAGTAGTAACAGGGGCCTCACAGATACGCAGTATTTT. Its translation: CASSSNRGLTDTQYF. The rearrangement uses TRBV28 and TRBJ2-3; 7 nucleotides match TRBD1. Germline V gives CDR1 MDHEN, CDR2 SYDVKM. The CDR3 runs to 15 residues. J lost 2 bases, V lost 5 bases, and 7 bases had no gene match. Based on the CDR3 plus reference TRBV28 and TRBJ2-3, the full variable domain is DVKVTQSSRYLVKRTGEKVFLECVQDMDHENMFWYRQDPGLGLRLIYFSYDVKMKEKGDIPEGYSVSREKKERFSLILESASTNQTSMYLCASSSNRGLTDTQYFGPGTRLTVL.

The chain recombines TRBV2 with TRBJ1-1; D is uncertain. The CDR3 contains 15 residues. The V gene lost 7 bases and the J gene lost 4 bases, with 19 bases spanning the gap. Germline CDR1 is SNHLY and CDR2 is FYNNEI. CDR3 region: CASIGLNARGTEAFF. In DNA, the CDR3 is TGTGCCAGCATCGGGCTTAATGCCCGTGGCACTGAAGCTTTCTTT.

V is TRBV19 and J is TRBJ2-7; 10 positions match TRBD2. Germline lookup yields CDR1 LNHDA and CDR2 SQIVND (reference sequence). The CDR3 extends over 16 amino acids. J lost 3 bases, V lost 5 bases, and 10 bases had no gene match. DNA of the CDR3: TGTGCCAGTAGTCCCCCCAAGCGGGAGGGCCGCTACGAGCAGTACTTC. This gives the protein CASSPPKREGRYEQYF.

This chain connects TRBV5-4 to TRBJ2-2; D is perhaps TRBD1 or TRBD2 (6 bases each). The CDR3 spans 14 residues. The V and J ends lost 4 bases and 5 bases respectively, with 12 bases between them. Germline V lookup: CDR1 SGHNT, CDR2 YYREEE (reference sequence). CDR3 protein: CASSNGGGTGELFF. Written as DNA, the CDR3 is TGTGCCAGCAGCAACGGAGGGGGGACCGGGGAGCTGTTTTTT.

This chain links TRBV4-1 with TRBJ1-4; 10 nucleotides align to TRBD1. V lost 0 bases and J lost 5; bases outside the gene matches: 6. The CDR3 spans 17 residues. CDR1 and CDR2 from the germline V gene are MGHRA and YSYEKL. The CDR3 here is CASSQDPKGQGNEKLFF. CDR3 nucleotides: TGCGCCAGCAGCCAAGATCCTAAGGGACAGGGGAATGAAAAACTGTTTTTT.

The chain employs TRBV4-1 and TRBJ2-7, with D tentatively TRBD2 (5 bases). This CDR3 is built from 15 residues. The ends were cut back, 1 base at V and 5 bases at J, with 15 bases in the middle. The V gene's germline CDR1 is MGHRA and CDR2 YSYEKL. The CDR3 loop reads CASSQVLGVPNEQYF. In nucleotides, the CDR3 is TGCGCCAGCAGCCAAGTCCTCGGGGTCCCTAACGAGCAGTACTTC.

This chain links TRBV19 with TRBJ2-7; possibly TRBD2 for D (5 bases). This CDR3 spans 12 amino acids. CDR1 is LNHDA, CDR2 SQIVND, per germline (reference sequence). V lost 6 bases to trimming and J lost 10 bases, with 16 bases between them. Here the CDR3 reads CASSGDSWNQYF. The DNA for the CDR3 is TGTGCCAGTAGCGGGGATAGTTGGAATCAGTACTTC.

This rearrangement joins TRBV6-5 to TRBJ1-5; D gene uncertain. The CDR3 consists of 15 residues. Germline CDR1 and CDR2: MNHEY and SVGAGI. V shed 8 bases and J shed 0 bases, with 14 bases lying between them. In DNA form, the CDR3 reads TGTGCCAGCCGGTCCTCGCTTTATAGCAATCAGCCCCAGCATTTT. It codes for CASRSSLYSNQPQHF.

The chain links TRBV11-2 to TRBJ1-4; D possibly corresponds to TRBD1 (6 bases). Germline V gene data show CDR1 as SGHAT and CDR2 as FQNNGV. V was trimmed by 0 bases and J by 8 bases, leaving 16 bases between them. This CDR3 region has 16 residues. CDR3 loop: CASSLDGTPKGEKLFF. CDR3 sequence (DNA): TGTGCCAGCAGCTTAGACGGGACACCGAAGGGGGAAAAACTGTTTTTT.

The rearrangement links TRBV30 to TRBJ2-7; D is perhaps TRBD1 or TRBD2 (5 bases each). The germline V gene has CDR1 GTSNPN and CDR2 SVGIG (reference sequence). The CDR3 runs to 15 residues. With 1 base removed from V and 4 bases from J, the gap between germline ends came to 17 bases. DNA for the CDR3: TGTGCCTGGAGTGCCGGGACGGCGGGTGGGTACGAGCAGTACTTC. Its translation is CAWSAGTAGGYEQYF.

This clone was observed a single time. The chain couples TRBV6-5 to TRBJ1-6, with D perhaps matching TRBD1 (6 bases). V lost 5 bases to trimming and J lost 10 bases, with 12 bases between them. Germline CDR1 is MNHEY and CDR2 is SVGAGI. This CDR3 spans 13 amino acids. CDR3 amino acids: CASSIGGGSPLHF. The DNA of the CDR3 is TGTGCCAGCAGTATAGGGGGGGGATCACCCCTCCACTTT.

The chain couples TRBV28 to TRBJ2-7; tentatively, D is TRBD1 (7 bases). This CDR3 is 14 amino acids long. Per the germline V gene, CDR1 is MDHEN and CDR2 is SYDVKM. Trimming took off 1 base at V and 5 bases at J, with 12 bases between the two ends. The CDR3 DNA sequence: TGTGCCAGCAGTTTATCAGGGGGGAACCACGAGCAGTACTTC. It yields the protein CASSLSGGNHEQYF.

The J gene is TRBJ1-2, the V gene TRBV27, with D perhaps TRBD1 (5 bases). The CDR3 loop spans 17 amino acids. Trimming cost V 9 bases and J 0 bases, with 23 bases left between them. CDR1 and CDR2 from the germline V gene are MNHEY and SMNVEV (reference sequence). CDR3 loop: CASALPGPWWPNYGYTF. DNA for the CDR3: TGTGCCAGTGCCTTACCGGGACCTTGGTGGCCTAACTATGGCTACACCTTC.

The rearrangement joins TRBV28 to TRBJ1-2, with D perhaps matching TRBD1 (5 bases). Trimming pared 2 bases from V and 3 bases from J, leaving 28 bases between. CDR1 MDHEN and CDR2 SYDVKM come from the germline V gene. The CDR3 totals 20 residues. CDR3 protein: CASSLAQILRRDVDDYGYTF. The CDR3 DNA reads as TGTGCCAGCAGTTTAGCTCAGATCCTGAGGCGGGACGTCGACGACTATGGCTACACCTTC.

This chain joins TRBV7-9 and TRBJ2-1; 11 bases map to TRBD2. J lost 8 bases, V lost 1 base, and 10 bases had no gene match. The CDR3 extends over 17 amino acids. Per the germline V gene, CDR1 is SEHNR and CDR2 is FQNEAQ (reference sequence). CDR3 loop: CASSLDTSGGQGDEQFF. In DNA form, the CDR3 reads TGTGCCAGCAGCTTAGATACTAGCGGGGGACAGGGCGATGAGCAGTTCTTC.